This T cell receptor beta chain stems from a study of regulatory T cells in long-lasting Graves disease. Study results and caveats: Repertoires from persistent disease leaned toward TRBV28, TRBJ1-2 and TRBJ2-5.

Regarding time point: newly diagnosed GD, antithyroid drugs for less than 3 months. PBMCs provided the RNA from which the TCR library was made. Note on this clonotype: What it recognizes is unknown.

Arm-PCR of CDR3 regions and iRepertoire HTBI primers were the basis on which TCR beta libraries were built. TCRdb re-derived calls from the multiplex PCR reads in MiXCR, one entry per CDR3 protein. Here the sample spans fewer than 650,000 distinct CDR3 sequences, roughly 15% being singletons. CDR3 length: 16 amino acids. The germline V and J ends were trimmed by 0 bases and 3 bases, with 13 bases remaining between them. Germline-derived CDR1 and CDR2 are LNHNV and YYDKDF (reference sequence). A further study also used this sample, focusing on T cells in Graves' hyperthyroidism and ophthalmopathy.

The sequence was obtained from a young woman with Graves disease. The chain joins TRBV15 to TRBJ2-3; a possible D gene is TRBD2 (7 bases). The sample consisted of peripheral blood mononuclear cells (PBMCs), taken at new diagnosis, from a patient treated with antithyroid drugs. CDR3 DNA sequence: TGTGCCACCAGCAGAGAAGGGGGAGGGATGACAGATACGCAGTATTTT. Its translation: CATSREGGGMTDTQYF.